A single T cell receptor (beta chain) is shown here with its context. This clone came up a few times. Its antigen is still unknown. Base-call qualities are not available, and no considerably larger clone is one nucleotide away. This record belongs to a study of Tregs in tolerant kidney transplant recipients (dated by TCRdb to the late 2010s). Concerning the study at large: Transplants used related donors with nonmyeloablative bone marrow transplantation; mixed chimerism was transient in the human trials. TCRbeta sequencing was used in the study to identify donor-specific regulatory T cells before combined kidney and bone marrow transplantation, and the identified cells were then tracked after transplant. What the research found in general, with its limitations: PCR primers changed over time for some patients, so nucleotide-level comparison across those patients' samples was not possible. Donor-specific Treg expansion was found to exceed global Treg expansion in tolerant patients, suggesting antigen-driven rather than nonspecific expansion. Although technical replication error seemed to be minimal, the question of biological reproducibility was not addressed directly. Expanding Tregs with activated donor B cells appeared to identify the most biologically relevant and donor-specific TCRbeta repertoire. The study was constrained by small patient numbers, and validation of the findings is required in larger populations and under other immunosuppression protocols.

The V and J ends are trimmed by 6 bases and 8 bases, leaving 17 bases between them. The CDR3 starts with the cysteine, ends with the phenylalanine, and has 15 residues. The CDR3 DNA has 45 bases and is translated from base 1. Based on the germline V gene, the CDR1 and CDR2 sequences are ENHRY and SYGVKD. Taken with the paper, the label for time point translates to: blood sample drawn before combined kidney and bone marrow transplant. Thawed PBMCs were FACS-sorted into unstimulated Tregs (CD4+CD25+CD127-), CD4+ non-Tregs (CD4+CD25-), CD4 cells and CD8 cells. The patients were several recipients of combined kidney and bone marrow transplants from the ITN036ST trial, and samples were available only from these trial subjects. Healthy control blood was processed to PBMCs with a Ficoll density gradient and then cryopreserved, whereas patient PBMCs were collected both before and after transplant. Genomic DNA was extracted from sorted cells with the QIAGEN DNeasy Blood and Tissue Kit for TCRbeta CDR3 sequencing. High-throughput TCRbeta CDR3 sequencing, including PCR amplification with bias correction and internal controls, was performed commercially through immunoSEQ. Processing in the source paper ran as follows. Unique productive TCRbeta sequences were defined by CDR3 nucleotide sequence where primers matched, and otherwise by CDR3 amino acid sequence together with Vbeta and Jbeta genes. As a correction for sorting error, sequences shared between sorted populations at a frequency ratio of 2:1 or less were discarded, and the remaining shared sequences were assigned to the higher population. A sequence counted as donor-reactive if, in CFSE-low cells, the sequence had a frequency of at least 0.01% and was expanded at least 5-fold compared with unstimulated cells. Jensen-Shannon divergence, calculated on the top 100 TCRbeta sequences ranked by frequency, was used to quantify repertoire divergence. For samples with multiple sequencing runs, sorting error was corrected in each run separately before the runs were combined. TCRdb obtained this table from immuneACCESS and retained in-frame rearrangements with V and J assigned. These tables miss some clones; where compared with another copy, unresolved V genes account for less than half of the shortfall, and the remainder is unexplained. That table gives V, J and clone size, and the DNA gave D and trimming. The sample contains tens of thousands of clones, 93% of them found a single time. The ten biggest clones cover 0.46% of the sample.

This receptor was identified in a human donor who received a combined kidney and bone marrow transplant. Specimen: CD4+ T cells from blood, collected before the transplant. The chain links TRBV10-3 with TRBJ1-6, and possibly TRBD1, on 5 matching bases. This receptor carries the CDR3 CAISGTGGWDSPLHF. At the DNA level, the sequence is TGTGCCATCAGCGGAACAGGTGGATGGGATTCACCCCTCCACTTT.